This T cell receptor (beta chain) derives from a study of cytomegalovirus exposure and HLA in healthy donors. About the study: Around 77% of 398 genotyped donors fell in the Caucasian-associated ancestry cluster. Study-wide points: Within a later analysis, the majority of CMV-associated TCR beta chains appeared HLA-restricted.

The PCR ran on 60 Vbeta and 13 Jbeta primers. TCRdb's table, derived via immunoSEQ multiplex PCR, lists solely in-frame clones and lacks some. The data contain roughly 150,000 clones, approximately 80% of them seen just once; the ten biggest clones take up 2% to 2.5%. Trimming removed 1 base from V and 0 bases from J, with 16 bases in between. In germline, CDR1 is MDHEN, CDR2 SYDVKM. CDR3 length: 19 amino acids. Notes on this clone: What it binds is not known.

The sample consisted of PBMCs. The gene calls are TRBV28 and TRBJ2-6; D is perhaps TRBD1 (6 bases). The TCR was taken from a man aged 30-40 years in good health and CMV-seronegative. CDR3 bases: TGTGCCAGCAGTTTATCGATCTGGACAGTTAGCTCTGGGGCCAACGTCCTGACTTTC. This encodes CASSLSIWTVSSGANVLTF.